Included here is one TCR beta chain sequence, with context. Germline V gene lookup returns CDR1 SGHTA and CDR2 FQGTGA. The CDR3 spans 14 residues. The germline V and J ends were trimmed by 1 base and 10 bases, with 11 bases remaining between them. The data are from a study of blood T cell repertoires in COVID-19. Turning to the study itself: PBMCs, B-cell-depleted T cells, or T cells provided the cDNA or gDNA that made up the material.

Per the original data handling: Reference gene primer amplification yielded estimated nucleated cell counts. Sequencing was performed with immunoSEQ multiplex PCR; in TCRdb, only in-frame clones are kept and a portion is missing. The V and J calls and the clone size are those of that table, but D and trimming were determined from the DNA. The sample lists about 39,000 clones; around 87% were seen once. V usage is TRBV7-3 and J usage is TRBJ1-6; no definite D call. Sequencing was done on a sample of peripheral blood. The TCR comes from a man in his forties or fifties with active or convalescent COVID-19. DNA of the CDR3: TGTGCCAGCAGCTTAAAACCCGGCGGCTCACCCCTCCACTTT. It specifies CASSLKPGGSPLHF.